These 2 T cell receptor beta chains came from one sample sequenced in a study of blood T cell repertoires in COVID-19. The data were produced by immunoSEQ multiplex PCR, yet TCRdb's version contains in-frame clones alone and is incomplete. The repertoire has under 110,000 clones, roughly 85% of them found once; the top ten carry less than 2%. Input material: peripheral blood. Every receptor here comes from a woman in her 70s with active or convalescent COVID-19.

The chain recombines TRBV4-3 with TRBJ1-6; weak D call: TRBD1 (6 bases). V lost 4 bases and J lost 6, with 10 bases in between. CDR3 size: 14 residues. Germline CDR1 is LGHNA and CDR2 is YSLEER. CDR3 coding DNA: TGCGCCAGCAGCCTTGGCAGGGGTAATTCACCCCTCCACTTT. Its protein product is CASSLGRGNSPLHF.

The chain joins TRBV3-1 (or the pseudogene TRBV3-2) to TRBJ2-5, with 10 bases that match TRBD1. Losses at the gene ends were 0 bases for V and 3 bases for J; bases not matched to a gene: 7. The CDR3 contains 17 residues. Per the germline V gene, CDR1 is LGHDT and CDR2 is YNNKEL (reference sequence). CDR3 region: CASSQDRGGTGEETQYF. As DNA, the CDR3 is TGTGCCAGCAGCCAAGATAGGGGTGGGACAGGGGAAGAGACCCAGTACTTC.